The T cell receptor (beta chain) described here comes from a study of a mutant IDH1 vaccine in newly diagnosed glioma. The table came from immunoSEQ multiplex PCR; TCRdb's copy has only in-frame clones and leaves some out. The sample records over 80,000 clones, about 90% being singletons. As to time point: baseline, week 1 (first vaccination visit). Treatment in this sample: pre-vaccination baseline after standard-of-care therapy. The CDR3 is made up of 15 amino acids. CDR1 is SEHNR and CDR2 is FQNEAQ in the germline V gene (reference sequence). J was trimmed by 6 bases and V by 0 bases; bases with no gene match: 8.

The TCR originated in a woman aged 50 to 60 with glioma. Sequenced here: PBMCs, sampled from a glioma patient treated with radiotherapy, temozolomide or both. The rearrangement uses TRBV7-9 and TRBJ2-7, with TRBD2 matching over 7 bases. DNA for the CDR3: TGTGCCAGCAGCTTAGCGCAGGGCGGGAGACGCGAGCAGTACTTC. Translating it yields CASSLAQGGRREQYF.